These T cell receptor beta chains were read from a single sample in a study of shared clonotypes between healthy human individuals. Clones were read by immunoSEQ multiplex PCR, and TCRdb kept only the in-frame ones, dropping some. This repertoire shows some 650,000 clones, approximately 97% found once; its top ten account for approximately 0.057%. The sequenced sample was naive CD4+ T cells sorted from blood. All receptors come from a woman under 40 in good health. The CDR3 runs from the conserved cysteine through the conserved F or W. D genes are given only for firm matches. Size values are once, few and many counts, or a class for expanded clones, and some rows have none.

clone_size: few
j_call: TRBJ1-1
d_call: -
v_call: TRBV28
cdr3_aa: CASSSSPLSTEAFF
cdr3_nt: TGTGCCAGCAGTTCCAGCCCCTTGAGCACTGAAGCTTTCTTT

clone_size: once
j_call: TRBJ1-6
d_call: TRBD1
v_call: TRBV30
cdr3_aa: CAWNRGEDSPLHF
cdr3_nt: TGTGCCTGGAACAGGGGAGAGGATTCACCCCTCCACTTT

clone_size: -
j_call: TRBJ1-1
d_call: -
v_call: TRBV7-3
cdr3_aa: CASSLYSNTEAFF
cdr3_nt: TGTGCCAGCAGCTTATACTCGAACACTGAAGCTTTCTTT

clone_size: -
j_call: TRBJ1-3
d_call: TRBD1
v_call: TRBV7-2
cdr3_aa: CASSLVATGTGNTIYF
cdr3_nt: TGTGCCAGCAGCTTAGTGGCGACAGGGACGGGAAACACCATATATTTT

clone_size: -
j_call: TRBJ2-2
d_call: TRBD2
v_call: TRBV2
cdr3_aa: CASTRLAGGTGELFF
cdr3_nt: TGTGCCAGCACAAGACTAGCGGGTGGTACCGGGGAGCTGTTTTTT

clone_size: -
j_call: TRBJ1-2
d_call: -
v_call: TRBV28
cdr3_aa: CASSYGQANYGYTF
cdr3_nt: TGTGCCAGCAGTTACGGCCAGGCTAACTATGGCTACACCTTC

clone_size: -
j_call: TRBJ1-5
d_call: -
v_call: TRBV7-8
cdr3_aa: CASSPDSNQPQHF
cdr3_nt: TGTGCCAGCAGCCCGGATAGCAATCAGCCCCAGCATTTT

clone_size: -
j_call: TRBJ2-3
d_call: -
v_call: TRBV9
cdr3_aa: CASSVGRSRTDTQYF
cdr3_nt: TGTGCCAGCAGCGTGGGACGGTCTCGCACAGATACGCAGTATTTT

clone_size: -
j_call: TRBJ2-1
d_call: TRBD2
v_call: TRBV7-8
cdr3_aa: CASSLAGLAGLNEQFF
cdr3_nt: TGTGCCAGCAGCTTAGCGGGACTAGCGGGGTTGAATGAGCAGTTCTTC

clone_size: once
j_call: TRBJ2-7
d_call: TRBD2
v_call: TRBV9
cdr3_aa: CASASGYEQYF
cdr3_nt: TGTGCCAGCGCTAGCGGTTACGAGCAGTACTTC

clone_size: -
j_call: TRBJ1-4
d_call: -
v_call: TRBV7-9
cdr3_aa: CASSSQGVEKLFF
cdr3_nt: TGTGCCAGCAGCTCCCAGGGAGTTGAAAAACTGTTTTTT

clone_size: -
j_call: TRBJ1-2
d_call: -
v_call: TRBV28
cdr3_aa: CASSERLGNYGYTF
cdr3_nt: TGTGCCAGCAGTGAAAGGCTCGGAAACTATGGCTACACCTTC

clone_size: -
j_call: TRBJ2-7
d_call: TRBD1
v_call: TRBV18
cdr3_aa: CASSSPTGGDEQYF
cdr3_nt: TGTGCCAGCTCCTCACCGACAGGGGGCGACGAGCAGTACTTC

clone_size: -
j_call: TRBJ2-2
d_call: -
v_call: TRBV5-1
cdr3_aa: CASSLDSNTGELFF
cdr3_nt: TGCGCCAGCAGCTTGGATTCGAACACCGGGGAGCTGTTTTTT

clone_size: -
j_call: TRBJ1-6
d_call: -
v_call: TRBV7-2
cdr3_aa: CASSFVHGVYNSPLHF
cdr3_nt: TGTGCCAGCAGCTTCGTTCATGGCGTTTATAATTCACCCCTCCACTTT

clone_size: -
j_call: TRBJ2-1
d_call: -
v_call: TRBV29-1
cdr3_aa: CSVEADWGVGEQFF
cdr3_nt: TGCAGCGTTGAAGCAGATTGGGGGGTAGGGGAGCAGTTCTTC

clone_size: -
j_call: TRBJ2-3
d_call: -
v_call: TRBV5-1
cdr3_aa: CASSLVSSPGDTQYF
cdr3_nt: TGCGCCAGCAGCTTGGTAAGCTCCCCCGGAGATACGCAGTATTTT

clone_size: -
j_call: TRBJ2-3
d_call: -
v_call: TRBV27
cdr3_aa: CASSYKRSGTDTQYF
cdr3_nt: TGTGCCAGCAGTTACAAACGGAGTGGAACAGATACGCAGTATTTT

clone_size: -
j_call: TRBJ1-5
d_call: TRBD1
v_call: TRBV4-2
cdr3_aa: CASSQDVAGGQPQHF
cdr3_nt: TGTGCCAGCAGCCAAGATGTCGCAGGGGGTCAGCCCCAGCATTTT

clone_size: once
j_call: TRBJ2-1
d_call: -
v_call: TRBV7-9
cdr3_aa: CASSPKRNEQFF
cdr3_nt: TGTGCCAGCAGCCCCAAGAGGAATGAGCAGTTCTTC